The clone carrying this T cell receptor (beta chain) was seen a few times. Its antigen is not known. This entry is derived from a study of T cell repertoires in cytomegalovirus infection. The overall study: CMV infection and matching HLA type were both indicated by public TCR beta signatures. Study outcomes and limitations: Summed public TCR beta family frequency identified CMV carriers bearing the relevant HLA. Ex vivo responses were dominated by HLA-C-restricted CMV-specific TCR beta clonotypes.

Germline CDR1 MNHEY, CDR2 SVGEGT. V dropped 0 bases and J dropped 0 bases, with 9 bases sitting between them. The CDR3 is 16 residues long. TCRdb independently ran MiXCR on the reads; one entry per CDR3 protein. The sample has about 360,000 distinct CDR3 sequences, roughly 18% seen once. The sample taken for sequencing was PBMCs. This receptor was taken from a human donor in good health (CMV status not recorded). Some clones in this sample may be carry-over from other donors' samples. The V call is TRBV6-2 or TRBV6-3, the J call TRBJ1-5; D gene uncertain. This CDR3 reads CASSYSGTYSNQPQHF. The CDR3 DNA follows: TGTGCCAGCAGTTACTCGGGTACCTATAGCAATCAGCCCCAGCATTTT.